This TCR beta chain emerged from a study of cytomegalovirus exposure and HLA in healthy donors. Findings and caveats of the study: Published work reported that the classifier diagnosed cytomegalovirus status with high specificity and sensitivity. In a later analysis, common viral pathogens appeared linked to several of the most significant clusters. Overall, roughly 160 TCR beta chains were annotated as cytomegalovirus-associated.

The length of the CDR3 is 13 residues. CDR1 and CDR2 (germline): GTSNPN, SVGIG (reference sequence). V trimming: 5 bases; J trimming: 6 bases; junction bases outside the gene matches: 8. Worth noting for this clone: Its target is unknown.

Researchers ran the PCR with 60 Vbeta and 13 Jbeta primers. The assay was immunoSEQ multiplex PCR, and TCRdb's table has in-frame clones only and misses some. The sample table includes 200,000 or so clones. V usage is TRBV30 and J usage is TRBJ2-7; 9 nucleotides match TRBD1. The source is a boy aged 10-17 years in good health and CMV-seronegative. Input material: PBMCs. In DNA, the CDR3 is TGTGCCTGGGTGAGGGACAGGGAAGGCGAGCAGTACTTC. It codes for CAWVRDREGEQYF.